The 19 T cell receptor beta chains below come from one sample, sequenced in a study of T-cell reconstitution after alpha-beta-depleted transplantation in children. This sample's TCRbeta library carried unique molecular identifier barcodes. MiXCR was run by TCRdb on the PCR reads, yielding one entry per CDR3 protein. The data hold approximately 650,000 distinct CDR3 sequences, with around 13% observed a single time. The specimen comprised PBMCs, sampled before TCRalphabeta/CD19-depleted stem cell transplant. These receptors were taken from a girl aged 2-15 years with congenital amegakaryocytic thrombocytopenia, due to receive a stem cell transplant.

The table lists this clonotype with many counts. This chain joins TRBV20-1 and TRBJ2-7; 12 positions match TRBD2. Germline V CDR1 and CDR2: DFQATT, SNEGSKA (reference sequence). The CDR3 extends over 14 amino acids. Trimming took 7 bases from V and 3 from J; bases not matched to a gene: 7. CDR3 nucleotides: TGCAGTGTGTGGACTAGCGGGACAGACTACGAGCAGTACTTC. Its translation is CSVWTSGTDYEQYF.

With regard to this clonotype: A read error may be the cause here, since a much bigger clone is one base away. The rearrangement links TRBV5-5 to TRBJ2-1, with D possibly TRBD1 on 6 matching bases. Germline V CDR1 and CDR2: SGHKS, YYEKEE (reference sequence). Trimming took 9 bases from V and 7 from J, leaving 23 bases between them. The CDR3 spans 15 residues. In nucleotides, the CDR3 is TGTGCCACCTCAGCCGGGACACGGATTTTTAATGAGCAGTTCTTC. As protein: CATSAGTRIFNEQFF. The variable domain in full, with the rest retrieved from reference TRBV5-5 and TRBJ2-1, is DAGVTQSPTHLIKTRGQQVTLRCSPISGHKSVSWYQQVLGQGPQFIFQYYEKEERGRGNFPDRFSARQFPNYSSELNVNALLLGDSALYLCATSAGTRIFNEQFFGPGTRLTVL.

This clonotype was picked up a small number of times. J is TRBJ2-5 and V is TRBV6-5; no clear D. CDR1 and CDR2 from the germline V gene are MNHEY and SVGAGI. V was shortened by 4 bases and J by 7 bases, with 13 bases between the two germline ends. The length of the CDR3 is 13 residues. DNA for the CDR3: TGTGCCAGCAGTTTAAACGGTGCGAGGACCCAGTACTTC. Protein: CASSLNGARTQYF.

The chain carries TRBV28 and TRBJ1-5; D ambiguous. The V and J ends lost 6 bases and 4 bases respectively, with 10 bases between them. The CDR3 runs to 13 residues. Germline lookup yields CDR1 MDHEN and CDR2 SYDVKM. CDR3 protein: CASSDGGNQPQHF. CDR3 DNA sequence: TGTGCCAGCAGCGACGGTGGGAATCAGCCCCAGCATTTT.

This clonotype was seen at least ten times. V and J are TRBV20-1 and TRBJ1-6; 8 nucleotides align to TRBD1. The CDR3 runs 17 residues. V was clipped by 0 bases and J by 8 bases; unmatched bases: 12. Germline-derived CDR1 and CDR2 are DFQATT and SNEGSKA (reference sequence). This CDR3 reads CSARDFESYRGDSPLHF. CDR3 coding DNA: TGCAGTGCTAGAGATTTCGAGTCCTACAGGGGGGATTCACCCCTCCACTTT.

V gene TRBV20-1 combines with J gene TRBJ2-3; possible D gene TRBD2, 6 bases. V lost 5 bases and J 2 bases, leaving 11 bases between the germline ends. The CDR3 extends over 13 amino acids. The V gene's germline CDR1 is DFQATT and CDR2 SNEGSKA (reference sequence). The CDR3 sequence: CSAPRDSTDTQYF. The CDR3 DNA sequence: TGCAGTGCTCCCCGGGACTCCACAGATACGCAGTATTTT.

In DNA form, the CDR3 reads TGCGCCAGCAGCTTGGGGACAGATTCCTACGAGCAGTACTTC. Translation: CASSLGTDSYEQYF. The rearrangement uses TRBV5-1 and TRBJ2-7, with D perhaps matching TRBD1 (6 bases). The CDR3 is 14 residues long. Germline assignment: CDR1 SGHRS and CDR2 YFSETQ. Trimming left V 0 bases short and J 1 base short, with 8 bases between.

This clonotype was counted at least ten times. This chain connects TRBV12-3 or TRBV12-4 to TRBJ2-1; 9 nucleotides align to TRBD1. V gave up 8 bases and J gave up 6 bases; unmatched junction bases: 8. The CDR3 extends over 14 amino acids. DNA of the CDR3: TGTGCCAGCGGCAGGGACAGGGCCCGCAATGAGCAGTTCTTC. Translating gives CASGRDRARNEQFF.

The rearrangement links TRBV11-2 to TRBJ2-1; TRBD2 matches 7 bases. The CDR3 has 16 amino acids. Germline V gene sequence: CDR1 SGHAT, CDR2 FQNNGV. The junction had 12 bases not matched to a gene; V was cut back by 5 bases and J by 5 bases. CDR3 sequence (DNA): TGTGCCAGCAGCCCTAGATCGTCTAGCGGACACAATGAGCAGTTCTTC. Protein product: CASSPRSSSGHNEQFF. The full variable domain, completed using reference TRBV11-2 and TRBJ2-1, is EAGVAQSPRYKIIEKRQSVAFWCNPISGHATLYWYQQILGQGPKLLIQFQNNGVVDDSQLPKDRFSAERLKGVDSTLKIQPAKLEDSAVYLCASSPRSSSGHNEQFFGPGTRLTVL.

This clonotype has just a few counts. The J gene is TRBJ2-1, the V gene TRBV25-1; 10 nucleotides match TRBD2. V gave up 4 bases and J gave up 7 bases; unmatched junction bases: 10. CDR1 MGHDK and CDR2 SYGVNS come from the germline V gene. The CDR3 totals 16 residues. DNA of the CDR3: TGTGCCAGCAGTGCCCCAGCGGGAGGGCCTAAAAATGAGCAGTTCTTC. This sequence encodes CASSAPAGGPKNEQFF. Variable domain in full (rest from reference TRBV25-1 and TRBJ2-1): EADIYQTPRYLVIGTGKKITLECSQTMGHDKMYWYQQDPGMELHLIHYSYGVNSTEKGDLSSESTVSRIRTEHFPLTLESARPSHTSQYLCASSAPAGGPKNEQFFGPGTRLTVL.

This clonotype was seen ten or more times. The chain combines TRBV3-1 with TRBJ1-5, with D tentatively TRBD1 (5 bases). Trimming shortened V by 1 base and J by 3 bases, and 10 bases separated the two germline ends. The CDR3 totals 15 residues. CDR1 and CDR2 from the germline V gene are LGHDT and YNNKEL (reference sequence). CDR3 in DNA: TGTGCCAGCAGCCAAGGTGCGGGACTCAATCAGCCCCAGCATTTT. It codes for CASSQGAGLNQPQHF. Based on the CDR3 plus reference TRBV3-1 and TRBJ1-5, the full variable domain is DTAVSQTPKYLVTQMGNDKSIKCEQNLGHDTMYWYKQDSKKFLKIMFSYNNKELIINETVPNRFSPKSPDKAHLNLHINSLELGDSAVYFCASSQGAGLNQPQHFGDGTRLSIL.

This clonotype has at least ten counts. The V gene is TRBV5-1, the J gene TRBJ2-2; the D is unclear. V was trimmed by 0 bases and J by 8 bases, leaving 14 bases between them. Looked up from germline, CDR1 is SGHRS and CDR2 is YFSETQ. This CDR3 spans 15 amino acids. The CDR3 sequence is CASSLEQNLGGELFF. CDR3 sequence (DNA): TGCGCCAGCAGCTTGGAACAGAACTTAGGGGGGGAGCTGTTTTTT.

The V and J genes are TRBV29-1 and TRBJ1-5; no reliable D call. V gave up 4 bases and J gave up 5 bases, with 9 bases separating them. Germline CDR1 is SQVTM and CDR2 is ANQGSEA. The CDR3 sequence is 12 residues long. The DNA of the CDR3 is TGCAGCGTTGGAGACCCGGATCAGCCCCAGCATTTT. This translates into CSVGDPDQPQHF.

The sample holds many counts of this clonotype. The rearrangement links TRBV9 to TRBJ2-2; 10 bases line up with TRBD2. The germline gives CDR1 SGDLS, CDR2 YYNGEE. After removal of 0 bases from V and 6 bases from J, the junction contained 2 bases not matched to a gene. The CDR3 contains 15 residues. The CDR3 reads CASSVEGTSAGELFF. CDR3 in DNA: TGTGCCAGCAGCGTAGAGGGGACTAGCGCCGGGGAGCTGTTTTTT. Full variable domain (outside the CDR3, taken from reference TRBV9 and TRBJ2-2): DSGVTQTPKHLITATGQRVTLRCSPRSGDLSVYWYQQSLDQGLQFLIQYYNGEERAKGNILERFSAQQFPDLHSELNLSSLELGDSALYFCASSVEGTSAGELFFGEGSRLTVL.

This clonotype came up a few times. The V and J genes are TRBV4-2 and TRBJ2-7, with 7 bases matching TRBD2. CDR3 size: 16 residues. Per germline, CDR1 LGHNA and CDR2 YNFKEQ. Germline trimming cut 0 bases from V and 4 bases from J; bases unmatched to any gene: 9. This chain's CDR3 is CASSQDGTRESYEQYF. CDR3 DNA sequence: TGTGCCAGCAGCCAAGACGGTACGCGGGAGTCTTACGAGCAGTACTTC.

This rearrangement joins TRBV7-9 to TRBJ2-5; either TRBD1 or TRBD2 may fit D (6 bases each). Trimming shortened V by 7 bases and J by 5 bases, and 11 bases separated the two germline ends. There are 12 residues in the CDR3. In germline, CDR1 is SEHNR, CDR2 FQNEAQ (reference sequence). The CDR3, as DNA: TGTGCCAGCAACATCGGGGGCGAGACCCAGTACTTC. It is translated as CASNIGGETQYF.

This clonotype was counted between two and nine times. V gene TRBV5-1 combines with J gene TRBJ2-2; either TRBD1 or TRBD2 may supply D (5 bases each). V gave up 4 bases and J gave up 3 bases, with 16 bases separating them. The CDR3 has 16 residues. Germline lookup yields CDR1 SGHRS and CDR2 YFSETQ. The CDR3 sequence is CASSPPGQGDTGELFF. CDR3 in DNA: TGCGCCAGCAGCCCCCCCGGGCAGGGAGACACCGGGGAGCTGTTTTTT. Full variable domain (outside the CDR3, taken from reference TRBV5-1 and TRBJ2-2): KAGVTQTPRYLIKTRGQQVTLSCSPISGHRSVSWYQQTPGQGLQFLFEYFSETQRNKGNFPGRFSGRQFSNSRSEMNVSTLELGDSALYLCASSPPGQGDTGELFFGEGSRLTVL.

In this sample, this clonotype turned up many times. Germline is not matched at one junction end, which may reflect a read error. The chain is built from TRBV7-9 and TRBJ2-5; D is unclear. The germline V gene encodes CDR1 SEHNR and CDR2 FQNEAQ (reference sequence). The CDR3 extends over 11 amino acids. CDR3 sequence reads: CASSILESQYF. The CDR3 nucleotides read TGTGCCAGCAGCATCCTAGAGTCCCAGTACTTC.

This clonotype has a handful of counts. This rearrangement joins TRBV7-9 to TRBJ2-2; 7 nucleotides match TRBD2. The CDR3 sequence is 15 residues long. The J segment lost 5 bases and the V segment lost 1 base, leaving 4 bases of the junction unmatched. Germline assignment: CDR1 SEHNR and CDR2 FQNEAQ (reference sequence). CDR3 amino acids: CASSLGAAGTGELFF. CDR3 bases: TGTGCCAGCAGCTTAGGAGCAGCGGGAACCGGGGAGCTGTTTTTT.